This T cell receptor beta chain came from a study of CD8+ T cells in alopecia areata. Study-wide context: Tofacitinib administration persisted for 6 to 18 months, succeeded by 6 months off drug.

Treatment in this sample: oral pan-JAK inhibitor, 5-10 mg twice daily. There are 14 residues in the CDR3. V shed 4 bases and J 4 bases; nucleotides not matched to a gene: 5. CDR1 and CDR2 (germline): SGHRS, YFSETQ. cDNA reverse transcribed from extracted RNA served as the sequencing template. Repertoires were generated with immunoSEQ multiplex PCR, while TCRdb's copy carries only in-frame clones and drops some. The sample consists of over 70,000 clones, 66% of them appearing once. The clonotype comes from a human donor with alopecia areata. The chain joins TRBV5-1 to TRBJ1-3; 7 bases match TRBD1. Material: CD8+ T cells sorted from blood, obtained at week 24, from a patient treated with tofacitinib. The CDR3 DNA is TGCGCCAGCAGCCAGACAGGGCCCGGAAACACCATATATTTT. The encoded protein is CASSQTGPGNTIYF.